This passage covers 10 T cell receptor beta chains from one sample sequenced in a study of T cells in localized non-small cell lung cancer. Profiling relied on immunoSEQ multiplex PCR, and the TCRdb table lists in-frame clones only, not all of them. The data show 30,000 to 35,000 clones, 93% seen once. The sequencing used peripheral blood, collected before any cancer treatment. The source of these receptors is a female donor older than 55 with stage I lung adenocarcinoma.

Judged by abundance, this clone is medium-sized. J is TRBJ2-1 and V is TRBV6-5, with TRBD1 matching over 8 bases. This CDR3 spans 14 amino acids. Germline V CDR1 and CDR2: MNHEY, SVGAGI. The V and J ends lost 4 bases and 5 bases, in that order; junction bases with no gene match: 4. CDR3 DNA sequence: TGTGCCAGCAGTTTGGACAGGGACGACAATGAGCAGTTCTTC. Translating gives CASSLDRDDNEQFF.

This chain connects TRBV7-3 to TRBJ2-1, with D perhaps matching TRBD2 (5 bases). CDR1 is SGHTA and CDR2 is FQGTGA in the germline V gene. The CDR3 runs to 13 residues. Trimming removed 0 bases from V and 7 bases from J, with 7 bases in between. DNA for the CDR3: TGTGCCAGCAGCTTAACTAGCGAGAATGAGCAGTTCTTC. Translating it yields CASSLTSENEQFF.

The chain uses TRBV4-3 and TRBJ1-5, with no clear D. Germline V gene lookup returns CDR1 LGHNA and CDR2 YSLEER. Trimming pared 8 bases from V and 2 bases from J, leaving 7 bases between. The CDR3 has 12 residues. The CDR3 sequence is CASVEGNQPQHF. The CDR3 coding sequence is TGCGCCAGCGTCGAAGGCAATCAGCCCCAGCATTTT.

This rearrangement joins TRBV9 to TRBJ1-1; 7 bases are shared with TRBD1. Germline lookup yields CDR1 SGDLS and CDR2 YYNGEE. V shed 2 bases and J 6 bases; nucleotides not matched to a gene: 10. This CDR3 contains 15 residues. CDR3 bases: TGTGCCAGCAGCGTCAGGGACAGCGGGGGCCCTGAAGCTTTCTTT. Its protein is CASSVRDSGGPEAFF.

This clone was detected only once. The chain employs TRBV28 and TRBJ2-1; D is possibly TRBD1 (8 bases). Germline loops: CDR1 MDHEN, CDR2 SYDVKM. V was shortened by 6 bases and J by 7 bases, with 22 bases between the two germline ends. This CDR3 is 16 amino acids long. Here the CDR3 DNA reads TGTGCCAGCAGCTTCTCGCGCAGGGGGCGGGGGAATGAGCAGTTCTTC. This sequence encodes CASSFSRRGRGNEQFF.

The rearrangement links TRBV27 to TRBJ1-2; D unresolved. Trimming shortened V by 6 bases and J by 4 bases, and 9 bases separated the two germline ends. Germline CDR1 and CDR2: MNHEY and SMNVEV (reference sequence). This CDR3 spans 12 amino acids. CDR3 nucleotides: TGTGCCAGCAGGGCCAGCTTCTATGGCTACACCTTC. Amino acid sequence: CASRASFYGYTF.

V is TRBV6-1 and J is TRBJ2-7; D may be TRBD1 (5 bases). V was cut by 2 bases and J by 0 bases, with 14 bases left in between. This CDR3 spans 16 amino acids. Germline V lookup: CDR1 MNHNS, CDR2 SASEGT. The CDR3 sequence: CASSEPLAGPSYEQYF. CDR3 coding DNA: TGTGCCAGCAGTGAACCCCTGGCAGGGCCCTCCTACGAGCAGTACTTC.

The chain combines TRBV7-3 with TRBJ2-1; D is possibly TRBD2 (5 bases). The CDR3 covers 15 residues. CDR1 SGHTA and CDR2 FQGTGA come from the germline V gene. Trimming took 4 bases from V and 0 from J, leaving 10 bases between them. DNA of the CDR3: TGTGCCAGCAGCTCCCTAGCTAGCTCCTACAATGAGCAGTTCTTC. This codes for CASSSLASSYNEQFF.

The chain uses TRBV7-2 and TRBJ2-2; the match to TRBD2 covers 14 bases. V shed 6 bases, J shed 8 bases, and the junction held 17 bases outside the gene matches. The length of the CDR3 is 19 residues. Germline V gene lookup returns CDR1 SGHTA and CDR2 FQGNSA. The CDR3 DNA is TGTGCCAGCAGTCACCCACGGACTAGCGGGGGGACGGCCCCGGGGGAGCTGTTTTTT. Translation: CASSHPRTSGGTAPGELFF.

The V call is TRBV28, the J call TRBJ1-5, with D tentatively TRBD1 (5 bases). Trimming took 3 bases from V and 7 from J, leaving 7 bases between them. Germline values: CDR1 MDHEN, CDR2 SYDVKM. The CDR3 covers 12 residues. CDR3 loop: CASSLEGQPQHF. Written as DNA, the CDR3 is TGTGCCAGCAGTTTGGAGGGGCAGCCCCAGCATTTT.